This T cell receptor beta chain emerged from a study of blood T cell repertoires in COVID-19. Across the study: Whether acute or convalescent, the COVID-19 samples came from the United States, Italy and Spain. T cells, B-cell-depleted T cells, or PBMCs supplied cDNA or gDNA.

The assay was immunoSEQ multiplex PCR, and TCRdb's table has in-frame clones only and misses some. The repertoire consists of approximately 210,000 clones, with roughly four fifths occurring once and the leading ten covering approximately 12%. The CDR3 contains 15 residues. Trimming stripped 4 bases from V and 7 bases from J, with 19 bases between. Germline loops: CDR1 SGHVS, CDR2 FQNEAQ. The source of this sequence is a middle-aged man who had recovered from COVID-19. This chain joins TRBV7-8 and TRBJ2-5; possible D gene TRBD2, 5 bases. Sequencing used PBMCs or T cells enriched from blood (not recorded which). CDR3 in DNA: TGTGCCAGCAGCTCCGCAGAGGGTCGTTTAGGGACCCAGTACTTC. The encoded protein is CASSSAEGRLGTQYF.